This T cell receptor beta chain was profiled in a study of OX40 agonist ivuxolimab in advanced cancers. Study observations and caveats: More expanded clones were found, on average, in CD8+ than in CD4+ T cells. Dosing at 0.1 to 3.0 mg/kg was accompanied by clonal expansion of CD4+ and CD8+ blood T cells by week 6.

The method was immunoSEQ multiplex PCR; TCRdb's version includes in-frame clones alone and lacks a portion of them. The sample has around 38,000 clones; around 92% are singletons. CDR1 is SEHNR and CDR2 is FQNEAQ in the germline V gene (reference sequence). This CDR3 comprises 13 residues. V was shortened by 1 base and J by 9 bases, with 10 bases between the two germline ends. Turning to this clone: No antigen is known for it.

This TCR was recovered from an adult with an advanced solid tumor such as melanoma, head and neck, liver or kidney cancer. The rearrangement joins TRBV7-9 to TRBJ2-1; D possibly corresponds to TRBD1 (5 bases). The material sequenced was CD4+ or CD8+ T cells sorted from blood, taken in a trial of the OX40 agonist ivuxolimab. The CDR3 DNA is TGTGCCAGCAGCTTAGGGAAAAGGGGTGAGCAGTTCTTC. This sequence encodes CASSLGKRGEQFF.